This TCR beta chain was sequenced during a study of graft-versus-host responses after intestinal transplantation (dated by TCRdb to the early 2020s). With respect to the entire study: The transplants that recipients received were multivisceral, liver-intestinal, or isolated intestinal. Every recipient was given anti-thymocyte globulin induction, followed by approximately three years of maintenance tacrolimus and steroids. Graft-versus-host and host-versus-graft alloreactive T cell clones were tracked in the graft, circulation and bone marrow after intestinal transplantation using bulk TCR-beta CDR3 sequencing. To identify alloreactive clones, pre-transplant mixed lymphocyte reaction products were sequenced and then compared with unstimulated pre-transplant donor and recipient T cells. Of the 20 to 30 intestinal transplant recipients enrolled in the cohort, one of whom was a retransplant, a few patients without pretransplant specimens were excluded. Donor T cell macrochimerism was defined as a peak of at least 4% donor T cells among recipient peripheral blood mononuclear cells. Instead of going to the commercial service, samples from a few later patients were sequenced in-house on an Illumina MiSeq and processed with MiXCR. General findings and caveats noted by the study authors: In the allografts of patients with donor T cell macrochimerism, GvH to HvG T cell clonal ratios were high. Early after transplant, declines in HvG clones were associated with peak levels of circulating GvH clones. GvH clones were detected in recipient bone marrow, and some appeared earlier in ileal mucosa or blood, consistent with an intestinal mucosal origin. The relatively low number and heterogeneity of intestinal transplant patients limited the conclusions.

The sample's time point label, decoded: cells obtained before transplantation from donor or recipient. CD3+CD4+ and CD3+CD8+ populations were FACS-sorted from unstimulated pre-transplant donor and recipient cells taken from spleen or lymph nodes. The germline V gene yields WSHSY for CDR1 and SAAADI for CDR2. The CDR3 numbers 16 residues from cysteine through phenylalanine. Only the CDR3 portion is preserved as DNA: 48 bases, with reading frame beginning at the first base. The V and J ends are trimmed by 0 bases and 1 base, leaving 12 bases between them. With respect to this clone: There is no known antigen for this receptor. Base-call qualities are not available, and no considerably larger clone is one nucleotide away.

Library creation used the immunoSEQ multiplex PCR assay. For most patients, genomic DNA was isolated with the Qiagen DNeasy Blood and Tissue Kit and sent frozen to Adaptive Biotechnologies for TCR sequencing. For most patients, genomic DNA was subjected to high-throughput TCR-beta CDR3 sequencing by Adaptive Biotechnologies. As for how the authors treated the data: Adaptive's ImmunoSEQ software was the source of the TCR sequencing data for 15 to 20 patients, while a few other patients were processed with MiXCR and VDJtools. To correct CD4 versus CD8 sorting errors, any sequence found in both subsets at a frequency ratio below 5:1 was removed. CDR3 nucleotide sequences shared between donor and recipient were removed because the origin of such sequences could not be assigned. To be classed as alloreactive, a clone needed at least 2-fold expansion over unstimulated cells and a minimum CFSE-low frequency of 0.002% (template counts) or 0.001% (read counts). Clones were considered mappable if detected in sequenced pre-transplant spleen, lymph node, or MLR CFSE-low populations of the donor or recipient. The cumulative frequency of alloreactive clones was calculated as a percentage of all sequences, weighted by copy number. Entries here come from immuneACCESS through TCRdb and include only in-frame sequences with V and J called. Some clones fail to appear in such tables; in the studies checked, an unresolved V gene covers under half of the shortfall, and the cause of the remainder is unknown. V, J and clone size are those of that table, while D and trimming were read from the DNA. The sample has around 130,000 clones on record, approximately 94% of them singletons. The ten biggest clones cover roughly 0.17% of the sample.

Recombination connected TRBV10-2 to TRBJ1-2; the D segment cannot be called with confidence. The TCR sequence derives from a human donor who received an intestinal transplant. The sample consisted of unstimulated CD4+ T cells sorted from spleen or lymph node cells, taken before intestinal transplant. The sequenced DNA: TGCGCCAGCAGTGAGTCGCCGAACAACCTTAACTATGGCTACACCTTC. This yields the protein CASSESPNNLNYGYTF.